This entry lists 9 T cell receptor beta chains sequenced from one sample in a study of OX40 agonist ivuxolimab in advanced cancers. Produced via immunoSEQ multiplex PCR; TCRdb's table is partial and in-frame only. The sample includes 50,000 to 55,000 clones, roughly three quarters of them seen just once. This material consisted of CD4+ or CD8+ T cells sorted from blood, taken in a trial of the OX40 agonist ivuxolimab. These receptors came from an adult with an advanced solid tumor such as melanoma, head and neck, liver or kidney cancer.

V usage is TRBV29-1 and J usage is TRBJ1-2; D uncertain. V lost 2 bases, J lost 5 bases, and 0 bases lay in between. The CDR3 loop spans 9 amino acids. The V gene's germline CDR1 is SQVTM and CDR2 ANQGSEA. The CDR3 spells CSVEYGYTF. CDR3 nucleotide sequence: TGCAGCGTTGAATATGGCTACACCTTC.

The chain uses TRBV4-2 and TRBJ2-7, with D perhaps given as TRBD1 or TRBD2 (5 bases each). There are 15 residues in the CDR3. Germline-derived CDR1 and CDR2 are LGHNA and YNFKEQ. V shed 2 bases and J shed 6 bases, with 17 bases lying between them. In DNA, the CDR3 is TGTGCCAGCAGCCAAATTCTCGGGAAGGGGCTCGAGCAGTACTTC. This sequence encodes CASSQILGKGLEQYF.

This chain joins TRBV21-1 and TRBJ2-2; the D call of TRBD1 is as the table states it, not checked on the DNA. TRBV21-1 represents a pseudogene. This CDR3 has 18 residues. The CDR3 DNA follows: TGTGCCAGCAGCAACCTGGACAGGGGGAGGAGAGAAACCGGGGAGCTGTTTTTT. Protein product: CASSNLDRGRRETGELFF.

This chain joins TRBV5-1 and TRBJ1-4, with unresolved D. Germline V gives CDR1 SGHRS, CDR2 YFSETQ. There are 13 residues in the CDR3. V was trimmed by 0 bases and J by 8 bases, leaving 8 bases between them. DNA for the CDR3: TGCGCCAGCAGCTTGGCGCCACTAGAAAAACTGTTTTTT. Its protein is CASSLAPLEKLFF.

The CDR3 here is CSASRYSVEFF. Here the CDR3 DNA reads TGCAGTGCTTCACGTTACTCCGTGGAGTTCTTC. This chain links TRBV20-1 with TRBJ2-1; D is uncertain. This CDR3 region has 11 residues. The germline V gene has CDR1 DFQATT and CDR2 SNEGSKA (reference sequence). V dropped 5 bases and J dropped 14 bases, with 16 bases sitting between them.

V usage is TRBV6-6 and J usage is TRBJ1-1; the D is unclear. The V end was cut by 6 bases, the J end by 1 base, with 12 bases between. CDR1 and CDR2 (germline): MNHNY, SVGAGI (reference sequence). CDR3 size: 14 residues. The CDR3 here is CASSPPPRNTEAFF. CDR3 nucleotide sequence: TGTGCCAGCAGCCCCCCCCCACGGAACACTGAAGCTTTCTTT.

CDR3 amino acids: CASSPRGRQGANTGELFF. CDR3 coding DNA: TGTGCCAGCTCACCAAGGGGCAGACAGGGGGCGAACACCGGGGAGCTGTTTTTT. V usage is TRBV18 and J usage is TRBJ2-2; 9 positions match TRBD1. The CDR3 consists of 18 residues. In germline, CDR1 is KGHSH, CDR2 LQKENI. Losses at the gene ends were 2 bases for V and 0 bases for J; bases not matched to a gene: 7.

This clone was observed a few times. The chain couples TRBV28 to TRBJ2-1; 7 bases map to TRBD2. The CDR3 contains 16 residues. Per the germline V gene, CDR1 is MDHEN and CDR2 is SYDVKM. V was pared by 3 bases and J by 1 base, with 6 bases of the junction left unmatched. The CDR3 nucleotides read TGTGCCAGCAGTTTGTTACTAGCGCTTTCCTACAATGAGCAGTTCTTC. It translates to CASSLLLALSYNEQFF.

DNA for the CDR3: TGCGCCAGCAGCCTGGGACGTAGCAATCAGCCCCAGCATTTT. Protein sequence: CASSLGRSNQPQHF. J is TRBJ1-5 and V is TRBV4-3, with D perhaps TRBD1 (5 bases). The CDR3 sequence is 14 residues long. The V gene lost 4 bases and the J gene lost 0 bases, with 7 bases spanning the gap. CDR1 and CDR2 (germline): LGHNA, YSLEER.